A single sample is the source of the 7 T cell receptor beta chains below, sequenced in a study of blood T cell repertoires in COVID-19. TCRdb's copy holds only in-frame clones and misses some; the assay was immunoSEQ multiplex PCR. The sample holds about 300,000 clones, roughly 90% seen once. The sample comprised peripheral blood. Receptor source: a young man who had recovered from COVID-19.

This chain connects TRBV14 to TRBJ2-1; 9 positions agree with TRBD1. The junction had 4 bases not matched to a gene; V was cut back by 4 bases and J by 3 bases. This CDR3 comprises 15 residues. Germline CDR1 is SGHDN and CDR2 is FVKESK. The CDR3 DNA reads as TGTGCCAGCAGCCCGGACAGGGGCAGCTACAATGAGCAGTTCTTC. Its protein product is CASSPDRGSYNEQFF.

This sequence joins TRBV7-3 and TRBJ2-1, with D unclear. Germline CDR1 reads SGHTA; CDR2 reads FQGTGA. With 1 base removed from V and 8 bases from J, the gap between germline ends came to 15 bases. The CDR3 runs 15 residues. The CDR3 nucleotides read TGTGCCAGCAGCTTAAACGGTCTTGGTTCCGATGAGCAGTTCTTC. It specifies CASSLNGLGSDEQFF.

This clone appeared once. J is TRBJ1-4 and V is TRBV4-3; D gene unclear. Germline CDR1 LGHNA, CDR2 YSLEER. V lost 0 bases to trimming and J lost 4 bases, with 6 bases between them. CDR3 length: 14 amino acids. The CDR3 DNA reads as TGCGCCAGCAGCCAAGATAGCCTTAATGAAAAACTGTTTTTT. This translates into CASSQDSLNEKLFF.

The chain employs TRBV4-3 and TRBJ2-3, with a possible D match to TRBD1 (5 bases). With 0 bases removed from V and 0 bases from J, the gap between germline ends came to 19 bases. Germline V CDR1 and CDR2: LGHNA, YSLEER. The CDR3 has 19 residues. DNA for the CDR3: TGCGCCAGCAGCCAAGATTCAATAGTGGACACACCTAGCACAGATACGCAGTATTTT. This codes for CASSQDSIVDTPSTDTQYF.

The CDR3 here is CASETGTSGTDTQYF. The DNA for the CDR3 is TGTGCCAGCGAAACCGGGACTAGCGGCACAGATACGCAGTATTTT. The rearrangement uses TRBV28 and TRBJ2-3, with 10 bases identical to TRBD2. Germline V gene data show CDR1 as MDHEN and CDR2 as SYDVKM. Unmatched junction bases numbered 6, after V lost 8 bases and J lost 1 base. The CDR3 contains 15 residues.

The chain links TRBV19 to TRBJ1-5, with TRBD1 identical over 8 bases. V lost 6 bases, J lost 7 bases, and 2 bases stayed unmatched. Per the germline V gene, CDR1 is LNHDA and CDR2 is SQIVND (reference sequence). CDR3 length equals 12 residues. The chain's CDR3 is CASRTGDQPQHF. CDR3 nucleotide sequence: TGTGCCAGTAGGACAGGGGACCAGCCCCAGCATTTT. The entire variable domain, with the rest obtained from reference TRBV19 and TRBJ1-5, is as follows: DGGITQSPKYLFRKEGQNVTLSCEQNLNHDAMYWYRQDPGQGLRLIYYSQIVNDFQKGDIAEGYSVSREKKESFPLTVTSAQKNPTAFYLCASRTGDQPQHFGDGTRLSIL.

CDR3 region: CASSITKGQGLDEQYF. For the CDR3, the DNA is TGTGCCAGTAGTATAACCAAGGGACAGGGGCTCGACGAGCAGTACTTC. The chain is built from TRBV19 and TRBJ2-7; 10 bases line up with TRBD1. V lost 2 bases, J lost 5 bases, and 9 bases stayed unmatched. The CDR3 is made up of 16 amino acids. Germline V CDR1 and CDR2: LNHDA, SQIVND (reference sequence).